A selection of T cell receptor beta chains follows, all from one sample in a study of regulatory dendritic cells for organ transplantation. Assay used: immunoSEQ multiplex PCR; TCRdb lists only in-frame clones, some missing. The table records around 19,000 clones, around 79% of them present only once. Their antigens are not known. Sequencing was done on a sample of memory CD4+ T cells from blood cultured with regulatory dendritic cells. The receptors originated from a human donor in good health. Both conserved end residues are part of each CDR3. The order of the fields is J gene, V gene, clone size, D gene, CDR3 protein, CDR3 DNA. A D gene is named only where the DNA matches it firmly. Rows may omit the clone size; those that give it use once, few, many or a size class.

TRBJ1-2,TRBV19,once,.,CASTAATFYGYTF,TGTGCCAGTACCGCCGCGACATTCTATGGCTACACCTTC
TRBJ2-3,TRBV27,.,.,CASLRSPGAAGTDTQYF,TGTGCCAGCCTAAGATCCCCGGGGGCCGCGGGCACAGATACGCAGTATTTT
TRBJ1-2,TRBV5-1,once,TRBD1,CASSLGAGTDIKYTF,TGCGCCAGCAGCTTGGGGGCCGGGACAGACATAAAGTACACCTTC
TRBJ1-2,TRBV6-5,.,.,CASSYSNSPYGYTF,TGTGCCAGCAGTTACTCGAACAGTCCCTATGGCTACACCTTC
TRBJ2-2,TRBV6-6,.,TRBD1,CATKGQGGTGELFF,TGTGCCACCAAGGGACAGGGGGGCACCGGGGAGCTGTTTTTT
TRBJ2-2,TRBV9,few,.,CASTRLANTGELFF,TGTGCCAGCACCCGACTAGCGAACACCGGGGAGCTGTTTTTT
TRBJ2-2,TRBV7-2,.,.,CASSLGVISNTGELFF,TGTGCCAGCAGCTTAGGGGTAATATCGAACACCGGGGAGCTGTTTTTT
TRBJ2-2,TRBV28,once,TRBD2,CASSFATSGRGVTGELFF,TGTGCCAGCAGTTTTGCGACTAGCGGGAGGGGAGTGACCGGGGAGCTGTTTTTT
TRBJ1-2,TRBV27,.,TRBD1,CASSTPGGATNGYTF,TGTGCCAGCAGTACACCAGGGGGCGCGACGAATGGCTACACCTTC
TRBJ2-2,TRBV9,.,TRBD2,CASSTRGGLNTGELFF,TGTGCCAGCAGCACGCGGGGGGGCCTAAACACCGGGGAGCTGTTTTTT
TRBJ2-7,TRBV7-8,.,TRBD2,CASSSFGGGNYEQYF,TGTGCCAGCAGCTCCTTTGGCGGGGGTAACTACGAGCAGTACTTC
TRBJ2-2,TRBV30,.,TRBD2,CAWSVLAGATGELFF,TGTGCCTGGAGTGTACTAGCGGGAGCCACCGGGGAGCTGTTTTTT
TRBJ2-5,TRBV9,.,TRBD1,CASSTTQTGNQETQYF,TGTGCCAGCTCCACTACTCAGACAGGGAACCAAGAGACCCAGTACTTC
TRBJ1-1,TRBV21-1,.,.,CASSLRTGIESEAFF,TGTGCCAGCAGCCTGCGGACAGGGATTGAATCTGAAGCTTTCTTT
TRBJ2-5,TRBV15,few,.,CATSRIKETQYF,TGTGCCACCAGCAGAATAAAAGAGACCCAGTACTTC
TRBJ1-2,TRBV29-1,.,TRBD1,CSVGDRVQGYTF,TGCAGCGTTGGTGACAGGGTGCAGGGCTACACCTTC
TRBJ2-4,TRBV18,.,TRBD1,CASSPGQSGYIQYF,TGTGCCAGCTCACCGGGACAGAGTGGATACATTCAGTACTTC
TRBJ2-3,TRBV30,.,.,CAWSVPPIAPDTQYF,TGTGCCTGGAGTGTACCCCCTATTGCGCCAGATACGCAGTATTTT
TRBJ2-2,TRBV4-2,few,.,CASSPAPGNTGELFF,TGTGCCAGCAGCCCCGCGCCGGGAAACACCGGGGAGCTGTTTTTT
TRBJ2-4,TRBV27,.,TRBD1,CASMGDRVKNIQYF,TGTGCCAGCATGGGGGACAGGGTCAAAAACATTCAGTACTTC
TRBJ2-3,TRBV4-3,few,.,CASSQDAARSSTLYF,TGCGCCAGCAGCCAAGATGCGGCCAGGAGCTCGACCCTCTATTTT
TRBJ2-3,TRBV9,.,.,CASSGPVGTQYF,TGTGCCAGCAGCGGCCCGGTCGGTACGCAGTATTTT
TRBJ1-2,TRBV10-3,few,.,CAISERGNYGYTF,TGTGCCATCAGTGAGAGGGGGAACTATGGCTACACCTTC
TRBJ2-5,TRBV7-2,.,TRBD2,CASSLKRDQETQYF,TGTGCCAGCAGCTTAAAGCGGGATCAAGAGACCCAGTACTTC
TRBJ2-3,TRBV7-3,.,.,CASSLMLGADTQYF,TGTGCCAGCAGCTTAATGTTGGGGGCAGATACGCAGTATTTT
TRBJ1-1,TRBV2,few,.,CASSARQSGTEAFF,TGTGCCAGCAGCGCCCGACAGTCGGGCACTGAAGCTTTCTTT
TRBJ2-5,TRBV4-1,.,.,CASSQGRRALETQYF,TGCGCCAGCAGCCAAGGTCGACGAGCCTTAGAGACCCAGTACTTC
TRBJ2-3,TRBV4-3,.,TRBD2,CASSRTGGLAATDTQYF,TGCGCCAGCAGCCGGACGGGGGGACTAGCGGCCACAGATACGCAGTATTTT
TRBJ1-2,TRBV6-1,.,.,CASSEVRGGNYGYTF,TGTGCCAGCAGTGAAGTTAGGGGTGGCAACTATGGCTACACCTTC
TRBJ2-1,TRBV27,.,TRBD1,CASSPNNRGRWNEQFF,TGTGCCAGCAGTCCCAATAACAGGGGGCGTTGGAATGAGCAGTTCTTC
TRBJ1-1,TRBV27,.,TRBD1,CASSAQGFTEAFF,TGTGCCAGCAGTGCACAGGGGTTCACTGAAGCTTTCTTT
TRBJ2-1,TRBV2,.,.,CASSETRSSYNEQFF,TGTGCCAGCAGTGAGACGCGGAGCTCCTACAATGAGCAGTTCTTC
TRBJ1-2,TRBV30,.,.,CAWNRLGGSYGYTF,TGTGCCTGGAACCGCCTAGGGGGAAGCTATGGCTACACCTTC
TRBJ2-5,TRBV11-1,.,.,CASSTEETQYF,TGTGCCAGCAGCACGGAAGAGACCCAGTACTTC
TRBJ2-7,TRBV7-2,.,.,CASSFLGVEQYF,TGTGCCAGCAGCTTTCTGGGGGTCGAGCAGTACTTC
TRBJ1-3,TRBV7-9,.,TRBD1,CASSFPGQGGNTIYF,TGTGCCAGCAGCTTTCCGGGACAGGGGGGAAACACCATATATTTT
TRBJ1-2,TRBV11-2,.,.,CASSDWTLNTF,TGTGCCAGCAGCGACTGGACGCTTAACACCTTC
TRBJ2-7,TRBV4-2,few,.,CASSQDGHTTYEQYF,TGTGCCAGCAGCCAAGACGGGCACACCACCTACGAGCAGTACTTC
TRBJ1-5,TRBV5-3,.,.,CARSFPGRREPQHF,TGTGCCAGAAGCTTTCCGGGACGACGCGAGCCCCAGCATTTT
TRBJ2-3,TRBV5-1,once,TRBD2,CASTRLAGASDTQYF,TGCGCCAGCACCCGACTAGCGGGAGCATCAGATACGCAGTATTTT
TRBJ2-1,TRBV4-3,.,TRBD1,CASSQDRRQGASSYNEQFF,TGCGCCAGCAGCCAAGATAGGCGACAGGGGGCAAGCTCCTACAATGAGCAGTTCTTC
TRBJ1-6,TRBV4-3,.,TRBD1,CASSQDGRGNSPLHF,TGCGCCAGCAGCCAAGATGGCAGGGGGAATTCACCCCTCCACTTT